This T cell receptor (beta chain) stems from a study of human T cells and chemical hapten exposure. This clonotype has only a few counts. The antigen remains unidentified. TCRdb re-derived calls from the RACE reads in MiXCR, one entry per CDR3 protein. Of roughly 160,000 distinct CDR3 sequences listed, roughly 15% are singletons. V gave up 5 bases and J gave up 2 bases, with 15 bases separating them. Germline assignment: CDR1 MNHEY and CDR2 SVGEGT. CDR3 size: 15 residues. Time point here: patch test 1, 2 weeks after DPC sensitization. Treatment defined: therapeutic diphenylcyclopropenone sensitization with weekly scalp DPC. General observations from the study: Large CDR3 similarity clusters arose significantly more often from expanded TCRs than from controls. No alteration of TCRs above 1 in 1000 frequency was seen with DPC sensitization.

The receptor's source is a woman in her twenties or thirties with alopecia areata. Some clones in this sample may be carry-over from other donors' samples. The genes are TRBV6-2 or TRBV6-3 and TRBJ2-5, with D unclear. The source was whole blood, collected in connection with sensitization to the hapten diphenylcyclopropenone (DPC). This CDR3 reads CASSPPRSGQETQYF. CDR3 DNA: TGTGCCAGCAGTCCCCCACGGTCTGGACAAGAGACCCAGTACTTC.